The rows below give T cell receptor beta chains drawn from one sample of a study of blood T cell repertoires in COVID-19. Generated by immunoSEQ multiplex PCR, the TCRdb table keeps only in-frame clones and is missing some. Of 70,000 to 95,000 clones listed, roughly 90% are singletons. Sequenced material: peripheral blood. The origin of the receptors is a man aged 50 to 60 with acute or convalescent COVID-19. CDR3s include the opening cysteine and the closing phenylalanine or tryptophan. The D gene is left open where the match is weak. Only part of the rows carry a size: once, few, many, or a class if the clone is expanded.

size	D	V	J	CDR3	DNA
NA	NA	TRBV6-2/TRBV6-3	TRBJ2-3	CASSYSIGTDEISADTQYF	TGTGCCAGCAGTTACTCGATAGGTACAGATGAGATTAGCGCAGATACGCAGTATTTT
NA	TRBD1	TRBV5-1	TRBJ1-3	CASSLSGQGRNTIYF	TGCGCCAGCAGCTTGTCGGGACAGGGGAGAAACACCATATATTTT
NA	TRBD1	TRBV27	TRBJ2-1	CASSLKTGSTQWEQFF	TGTGCCAGCAGTTTAAAGACAGGGTCAACACAATGGGAGCAGTTCTTC
NA	TRBD2	TRBV27	TRBJ2-2	CASTKTGGIGELFF	TGTGCCAGCACGAAAACGGGGGGGATCGGGGAGCTGTTTTTT
NA	TRBD1	TRBV19	TRBJ1-1	CASSGISGQPNTEAFF	TGTGCCAGTAGTGGGATTTCGGGACAGCCCAACACTGAAGCTTTCTTT
NA	TRBD2	TRBV19	TRBJ2-3	CASSQGTALAGLTSTDTQYF	TGTGCCAGTAGTCAGGGGACGGCACTAGCGGGGCTCACTAGCACAGATACGCAGTATTTT
NA	NA	TRBV3-1/TRBV3-2	TRBJ1-4	CASSQGTQTTNEKLFF	TGTGCCAGCAGCCAAGGTACCCAGACAACTAATGAAAAACTGTTTTTT
few	TRBD1	TRBV6-2/TRBV6-3	TRBJ1-5	CASSYSPGTGNSNQPQHF	TGTGCCAGCAGTTACTCCCCCGGGACAGGGAATAGCAATCAGCCCCAGCATTTT
NA	NA	TRBV5-1	TRBJ1-1	CASSLSFGMNTEAFF	TGCGCCAGCAGCTTGAGTTTTGGCATGAACACTGAAGCTTTCTTT
NA	NA	TRBV5-1	TRBJ1-6	CASSPGGPDSPLHF	TGCGCCAGCAGCCCGGGAGGGCCCGATTCACCCCTCCACTTT
NA	NA	TRBV4-1	TRBJ1-5	CASSQEDSLTGPQHF	TGCGCCAGCAGCCAAGAAGACAGCCTCACGGGTCCCCAGCATTTT
NA	NA	TRBV5-1	TRBJ2-1	CASSLELRGHNEQFF	TGCGCCAGCAGCTTGGAGCTCAGGGGCCACAATGAGCAGTTCTTC
NA	NA	TRBV3-1/TRBV3-2	TRBJ1-6	CASSQEQYSPLHF	TGTGCCAGCAGCCAAGAACAGTATTCACCCCTCCACTTT
NA	TRBD1	TRBV29-1	TRBJ1-1	CSVDGGTGARTEAFF	TGCAGCGTTGACGGTGGGACAGGGGCACGGACTGAAGCTTTCTTT
NA	TRBD1	TRBV6-5	TRBJ1-2	CASSRDRANYGYTF	TGTGCCAGCAGTCGGGACAGAGCTAACTATGGCTACACCTTC
NA	TRBD1	TRBV4-3	TRBJ2-1	CASSQGTGSFVSNEQFF	TGCGCCAGCAGCCAAGGGACAGGGAGTTTTGTATCGAATGAGCAGTTCTTC
NA	TRBD2	TRBV15	TRBJ2-3	CATSRVPGGGALDTQYF	TGTGCCACCAGCAGGGTACCTGGCGGGGGGGCCTTAGATACGCAGTATTTT
NA	NA	TRBV7-2	TRBJ1-3	CASSQIRGSGNTIYF	TGTGCCAGCAGCCAGATACGCGGTTCTGGAAACACCATATATTTT
NA	TRBD1	TRBV3-1/TRBV3-2	TRBJ1-5	CASSPRRQGKQPQHF	TGTGCCAGCAGCCCCCGTCGACAGGGGAAACAGCCCCAGCATTTT
NA	NA	TRBV7-8	TRBJ2-2	CASSILSWTGELFF	TGTGCCAGCAGCATACTTTCATGGACCGGGGAGCTGTTTTTT
once	NA	TRBV28	TRBJ1-6	CASSLFRNSPLHF	TGTGCCAGCAGTTTGTTCCGGAATTCACCCCTCCACTTT
NA	TRBD2	TRBV27	TRBJ2-1	CASSGSGTSTRSYNEQFF	TGTGCCAGCAGTGGATCCGGGACTAGCACCCGCTCCTACAATGAGCAGTTCTTC
NA	NA	TRBV11-2	TRBJ2-2	CASSFGGKTGELFF	TGTGCCAGCAGCTTTGGCGGGAAGACCGGGGAGCTGTTTTTT
NA	NA	TRBV5-1	TRBJ2-3	CASSFAGYTDTQYF	TGCGCCAGCAGCTTCGCGGGTTACACAGATACGCAGTATTTT
NA	NA	TRBV6-5	TRBJ2-1	CASSREGGYEQFF	TGTGCCAGCAGCCGAGAGGGGGGGTATGAGCAGTTCTTC
NA	TRBD2	TRBV19	TRBJ2-4	CASTRSRGGGGDIQYF	TGTGCCAGTACCCGCAGTAGGGGTGGTGGGGGGGACATTCAGTACTTC
NA	NA	TRBV7-8	TRBJ2-7	CASSLGRGARYPSNYEQYF	TGTGCCAGCAGCTTAGGGCGGGGTGCACGTTACCCCTCTAACTACGAGCAGTACTTC
NA	NA	TRBV18	TRBJ2-3	CASSTRFTDTQYF	TGTGCCAGCTCAACTAGATTCACAGATACGCAGTATTTT
NA	NA	TRBV28	TRBJ2-7	CASRRGNAEQYF	TGTGCCAGCAGACGCGGCAATGCGGAGCAGTACTTC
NA	TRBD2	TRBV6-1	TRBJ2-1	CASSDNPPGLSLSYNEQFF	TGTGCCAGCAGTGACAATCCCCCGGGACTAAGTCTCTCCTACAATGAGCAGTTCTTC
NA	TRBD2	TRBV11-2	TRBJ2-2	CASSWTSGGYTGELFF	TGTGCCAGCAGTTGGACTAGCGGGGGATACACCGGGGAGCTGTTTTTT
NA	NA	TRBV29-1	TRBJ1-1	CSVEPPGGTEAFF	TGCAGCGTTGAACCACCGGGGGGGACTGAAGCTTTCTTT
NA	TRBD1	TRBV10-3	TRBJ2-5	CASGTAQETQYF	TGTGCCTCCGGGACAGCACAAGAGACCCAGTACTTC
few	TRBD1	TRBV3-1/TRBV3-2	TRBJ2-1	CASSQGTGGNEQFF	TGTGCCAGCAGCCAGGGGACAGGGGGCAATGAGCAGTTCTTC
NA	NA	TRBV6-5	TRBJ1-4	CASSYTVPGTSEKLFF	TGTGCCAGCAGTTACACCGTCCCCGGGACAAGTGAAAAACTGTTTTTT
NA	NA	TRBV19	TRBJ1-2	CASSQDSGYTF	TGTGCCAGTTCTCAGGACAGTGGCTACACCTTC
NA	NA	TRBV13	TRBJ2-4	CASSSVGHIGSAKNIQYF	TGTGCCAGCAGCTCGGTCGGACACATTGGATCAGCCAAAAACATTCAGTACTTC
NA	TRBD1	TRBV28	TRBJ2-6	CASSGTGLGTGANVLTF	TGTGCCAGCAGCGGGACAGGGTTGGGTACTGGGGCCAACGTCCTGACTTTC